Presented here are 18 T cell receptor beta chains from one specimen sequenced in a study of early T cells in non-severe SARS-CoV-2 infection. From the 5' RACE reads, TCRdb called clonotypes with MiXCR, one entry per CDR3 protein. The sample shows under 70,000 distinct CDR3 sequences, 9.5% to 13% of them seen only once. Sequenced: whole blood. All receptors come from an adult who was a healthcare worker with PCR-confirmed SARS-CoV-2 infection or an uninfected control (not recorded which).

This clonotype occurred a few times. The rearrangement uses TRBV9 and TRBJ2-3; a possible D gene is TRBD2 (5 bases). This CDR3 has 13 residues. Trimming removed 4 bases at V and 6 bases at J, with 12 bases between. CDR1 and CDR2 from the germline V gene are SGDLS and YYNGEE. CDR3 DNA sequence: TGTGCCAGCAGCTCCGGACTTCGGGATACGCAGTATTTT. Its translation: CASSSGLRDTQYF.

Ten or more counts support this clonotype. This chain connects TRBV7-9 to TRBJ2-1; 8 nucleotides match TRBD2. V lost 3 bases, J lost 9 bases, and 13 bases stayed unmatched. The CDR3 length is 16 residues. Per germline, CDR1 SEHNR and CDR2 FQNEAQ (reference sequence). DNA for the CDR3: TGTGCCAGCAGCTTGGGGACTAGAACTCCCCTTGGTGAGCAGTTCTTC. This translates into CASSLGTRTPLGEQFF.

This clonotype was seen just once. Being one base from a much bigger clone, this may be a read error. The chain combines TRBV29-1 with TRBJ1-1; no clear D gene. Germline CDR1 SQVTM, CDR2 ANQGSEA. This CDR3 is 10 amino acids long. The CDR3 reads CSVDRTEASF. The CDR3 bases are TGCAGCGTTGATAGGACTGAAGCTTCCTTT.

To note about this clonotype: A clone one base away is much larger, so this may be a read error. The V call is TRBV7-9, the J call TRBJ2-7, with 7 bases matching TRBD2. CDR3 size: 14 residues. Germline V gene data show CDR1 as SEHNR and CDR2 as FQNEAQ (reference sequence). The CDR3 DNA is TGTGCCAACAGCCGTCGTGGACTAGATTCGGAGCAGTACTTC. Translated: CANSRRGLDSEQYF.

This clonotype appeared many times. This rearrangement joins TRBV6-5 to TRBJ2-5; D not resolved. Deletions cut 4 bases from V and 4 bases from J, with 7 bases between. Germline V lookup: CDR1 MNHEY, CDR2 SVGAGI. CDR3 length: 12 residues. The CDR3 loop reads CASSSTRETQYF. CDR3 DNA: TGTGCCAGCAGTTCGACCCGAGAGACCCAGTACTTC.

This chain joins TRBV25-1 and TRBJ2-5, with 12 bases aligning to TRBD2. CDR1 and CDR2 (germline): MGHDK, SYGVNS. This CDR3 has 17 residues. The V and J ends lost 5 bases and 5 bases, in that order; junction bases with no gene match: 12. The CDR3: CASSLAGGLVQDETQYF. CDR3 nucleotide sequence: TGTGCCAGCAGTCTAGCGGGAGGGCTAGTACAGGATGAGACCCAGTACTTC.

This clonotype has a count of ten or more. The chain uses TRBV30 and TRBJ2-3; D unclear. V lost 4 bases to trimming and J lost 2 bases, with 1 base between them. Looked up from germline, CDR1 is GTSNPN and CDR2 is SVGIG (reference sequence). CDR3 length: 10 amino acids. CDR3 sequence: CAWITDTQYF. CDR3 bases: TGTGCCTGGATCACAGATACGCAGTATTTT.

This clonotype was recorded at least ten times. V usage is TRBV7-9 and J usage is TRBJ2-3, with D unresolved. This CDR3 has 12 amino acids. The germline CDR1 and CDR2 sequences are SEHNR and FQNEAQ (reference sequence). The germline V and J ends were trimmed by 2 bases and 6 bases, with 6 bases remaining between them. The DNA for the CDR3 is TGTGCCAGCAGCTTACAAGAGGATACGCAGTATTTT. Translated, it gives CASSLQEDTQYF.

In its sample, this clonotype was seen a few times. This chain joins TRBV11-2 and TRBJ1-4; D might be TRBD1 (6 bases). V was trimmed by 6 bases and J by 3 bases, leaving 14 bases between them. The V gene's germline CDR1 is SGHAT and CDR2 FQNNGV. The CDR3 sequence is 15 residues long. In DNA, the CDR3 is TGTGCCAGCAGGGGACATGTACGGCCTAATGAAAAACTGTTTTTT. It is translated as CASRGHVRPNEKLFF.

This clonotype was picked up many times. The chain has TRBV11-3 and TRBJ2-3, with a possible D match to TRBD2 (6 bases). V gave up 4 bases and J gave up 2 bases, with 13 bases separating them. The germline CDR1 and CDR2 sequences are SGHNT and YENEEA. The CDR3 runs to 15 residues. The CDR3 loop reads CASSSSSETTDTQYF. The DNA of the CDR3 is TGTGCCAGCAGCTCCTCTAGCGAAACCACAGATACGCAGTATTTT.

The genes are TRBV21-1 and TRBJ1-1; TRBD1, as called in the table, went unchecked against the DNA. TRBV21-1 constitutes a pseudogene. CDR3 length: 17 amino acids. CDR3 sequence reads: CASSKGGTGPMNTEAFF. The DNA for the CDR3 is TGTGCCAGCAGCAAAGGCGGTACGGGGCCCATGAACACTGAAGCTTTCTTT.

V usage is TRBV10-2 and J usage is TRBJ2-1; TRBD1 aligns across 7 bases. Germline V lookup: CDR1 WSHSY, CDR2 SAAADI. V was pared by 10 bases and J by 4 bases, with 4 bases of the junction left unmatched. The CDR3 is 12 residues long. The CDR3 protein is CAIGTAYNEQFF. CDR3 bases: TGCGCCATAGGGACAGCGTACAATGAGCAGTTCTTC.

This clonotype was seen ten or more times. This chain uses TRBV12-3 or TRBV12-4 with TRBJ2-1; TRBD2 matches 10 bases. V dropped 4 bases and J dropped 0; count of bases not matched to a gene: 3. This CDR3 comprises 16 residues. CDR3 in amino acids: CASSSWTSGSYNEQFF. The CDR3 DNA is TGTGCCAGCAGTTCCTGGACTAGCGGCTCCTACAATGAGCAGTTCTTC.

CDR3 region: CASSVGLAGAKNIQYF. For the CDR3, the DNA is TGTGCCAGCAGCGTTGGGTTAGCGGGAGCCAAAAACATTCAGTACTTC. This chain joins TRBV9 and TRBJ2-4; 7 bases are shared with TRBD2. With 2 bases clipped from V and 0 bases from J, the junction kept 5 bases outside the gene matches. The CDR3 spans 16 residues. Germline V lookup: CDR1 SGDLS, CDR2 YYNGEE.

The chain has TRBV12-3 or TRBV12-4 and TRBJ2-1, with 8 bases identical to TRBD1. CDR3 length: 16 residues. V lost 4 bases, J lost 10 bases, and 15 bases stayed unmatched. The DNA of the CDR3 is TGTGCCAGCAGTTCCCCGGACAGGGCCCTTGGAAGGGAGCAGTTCTTC. Translating it yields CASSSPDRALGREQFF.

Worth noting for this clonotype: A much larger clone sits a single nucleotide away, making a read error possible. The chain employs TRBV18 and TRBJ2-1, with 8 positions matching TRBD1. The CDR3 covers 15 residues. Germline CDR1 is KGHSH and CDR2 is LQKENI. The CDR3 here is CTSSRRQGNSDEQFF. CDR3 bases: TGTACCAGCTCACGTCGACAGGGGAATAGCGATGAGCAGTTCTTC.

This clonotype was recorded at least ten times. The chain couples TRBV6-6 to TRBJ1-1, with a weak D call TRBD1 (5 bases). CDR1 and CDR2 from the germline V gene are MNHNY and SVGAGI (reference sequence). The CDR3 runs to 13 residues. Trimming cost V 3 bases and J 6 bases, with 11 bases left between them. CDR3 region: CASSYPTGSEAFF. The CDR3 DNA sequence: TGTGCCAGCAGTTATCCTACAGGTTCTGAAGCTTTCTTT.

This clonotype was counted many times. V and J are TRBV30 and TRBJ1-3, with a possible D match to TRBD1 (5 bases). V lost 4 bases and J lost 2, with 12 bases in between. The CDR3 is made up of 14 amino acids. Per germline, CDR1 GTSNPN and CDR2 SVGIG (reference sequence). Here the CDR3 reads CAWTAGGAGNTIYF. The DNA of the CDR3 is TGTGCCTGGACCGCGGGGGGGGCTGGAAACACCATATATTTT.